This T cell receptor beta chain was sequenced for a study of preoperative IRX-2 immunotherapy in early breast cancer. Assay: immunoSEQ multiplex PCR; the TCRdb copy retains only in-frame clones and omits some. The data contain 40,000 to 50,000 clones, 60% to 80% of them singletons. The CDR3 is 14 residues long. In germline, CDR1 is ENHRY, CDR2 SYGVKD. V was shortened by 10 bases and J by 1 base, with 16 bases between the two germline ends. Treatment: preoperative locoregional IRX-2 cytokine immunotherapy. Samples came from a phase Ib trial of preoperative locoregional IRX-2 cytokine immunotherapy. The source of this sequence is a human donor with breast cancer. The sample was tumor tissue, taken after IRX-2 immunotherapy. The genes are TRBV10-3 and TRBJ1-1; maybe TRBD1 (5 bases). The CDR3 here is CATRSGTANTEAFF. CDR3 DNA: TGTGCCACCCGATCCGGGACCGCGAACACTGAAGCTTTCTTT.